A selection of T cell receptor beta chains follows, all from one sample in a study of shared clonotypes between healthy human individuals. Here immunoSEQ multiplex PCR was the method, and the copy in TCRdb shows in-frame clones only, minus some. Here the sample spans around 1,000,000 clones, approximately 77% being singletons. Material for sequencing was memory CD4+ T cells from PBMCs. The receptors derive from a man aged 18 to 35 in good health. Some clones in this sample may be carry-over from other donors' samples. Each CDR3 is given with its conserved first and last residue. The order of the fields is V gene, clone size, CDR3 length, J gene, D gene, CDR3 protein, CDR3 DNA. D genes are given only for firm matches. Only part of the rows carry a size: once, few, many, or a class if the clone is expanded.

TRBV6-6	many	16	TRBJ2-4	TRBD2	CASSYSGLGVKNIQYF	TGTGCCAGCAGTTACTCGGGACTAGGAGTCAAAAACATTCAGTACTTC
TRBV10-3	.	13	TRBJ2-7	.	CAISESSRFEQYF	TGTGCCATCAGTGAGTCCTCCCGGTTCGAGCAGTACTTC
TRBV6-1	.	12	TRBJ2-1	.	CASSQGHREQFF	TGTGCCAGCAGCCAAGGACACCGCGAGCAGTTCTTC
TRBV5-1	.	14	TRBJ2-3	.	CASAGTRSPDTQYF	TGCGCCAGCGCCGGGACAAGGAGCCCAGATACGCAGTATTTT
TRBV18	.	15	TRBJ2-5	TRBD1	CASSPSQGPGETQYF	TGTGCCAGCTCACCGTCACAGGGGCCTGGAGAGACCCAGTACTTC
TRBV7-9	few	14	TRBJ2-4	TRBD1	CASSSDRGGDIQYF	TGTGCCAGCAGCTCAGACAGGGGCGGTGACATTCAGTACTTC
TRBV28	.	14	TRBJ1-1	TRBD1	CASSSTGGNTEAFF	TGTGCCAGCAGCTCGACAGGGGGGAACACTGAAGCTTTCTTT
TRBV14	.	16	TRBJ2-2	.	CASSPLRVGGPGELFF	TGTGCCAGCAGCCCCCTTCGAGTAGGTGGGCCCGGGGAGCTGTTTTTT
TRBV28	few	15	TRBJ1-1	.	CASSPRRTGNTEAFF	TGTGCCAGCAGCCCACGTCGAACGGGGAACACTGAAGCTTTCTTT
TRBV14	.	14	TRBJ2-3	.	CASSQRDTTDTQYF	TGTGCCAGCAGCCAACGGGACACCACAGATACGCAGTATTTT
TRBV6-6	.	13	TRBJ2-7	TRBD2	CASRTSGNYEQYF	TGTGCCAGCAGGACTAGCGGTAACTACGAGCAGTACTTC
TRBV27	.	15	TRBJ1-5	.	CASSLSGQNNQPQHF	TGTGCCAGCAGTTTATCCGGACAGAACAATCAGCCCCAGCATTTT
TRBV7-6	.	14	TRBJ1-1	.	CASSLTRRETEAFF	TGTGCCAGCAGCTTAACAAGACGGGAGACCGAAGCTTTCTTT
TRBV15	.	16	TRBJ2-7	TRBD2	CATSRDSGSGSYEQYF	TGTGCCACCAGCAGAGATAGCGGGAGTGGTTCCTACGAGCAGTACTTC
TRBV18	.	19	TRBJ2-3	TRBD2	CASSPFPGLAGGSTDTQYF	TGTGCCAGCTCACCCTTCCCGGGACTAGCGGGAGGGTCCACAGATACGCAGTATTTT
TRBV27	.	15	TRBJ2-1	.	CASSLVPEAYNEQFF	TGTGCCAGCAGCTTAGTTCCAGAGGCCTACAATGAGCAGTTCTTC
TRBV5-5	few	14	TRBJ1-4	.	CASSWTSTNEKLFF	TGTGCCAGCAGTTGGACGTCAACTAATGAAAAACTGTTTTTT
TRBV9	.	14	TRBJ1-2	.	CASSPSRAPYGYTF	TGTGCCAGCAGCCCGTCGAGGGCCCCCTATGGCTACACCTTC
TRBV9	.	16	TRBJ2-2	.	CASSVWGRANTGELFF	TGTGCCAGCAGCGTCTGGGGGCGCGCGAACACCGGGGAGCTGTTTTTT
TRBV28	.	16	TRBJ1-2	TRBD1	CASSSQGGQGFYGYTF	TGTGCCAGCAGTTCCCAAGGGGGACAGGGCTTTTATGGCTACACCTTC
TRBV7-9	.	15	TRBJ2-6	.	CASSLGGGGANVLTF	TGTGCCAGCAGCTTAGGGGGTGGTGGGGCCAACGTCCTGACTTTC
TRBV18	once	13	TRBJ2-5	.	CASSPDPGETQYF	TGTGCCAGCTCACCAGATCCGGGGGAGACCCAGTACTTC
TRBV10-3	many	16	TRBJ2-5	TRBD2	CAISEVLAGGRETQYF	TGTGCCATCAGTGAGGTCCTAGCGGGAGGGCGGGAGACCCAGTACTTC
TRBV30	.	13	TRBJ2-5	TRBD1	CAWATGGRETQYF	TGTGCCTGGGCAACAGGGGGAAGGGAGACCCAGTACTTC
TRBV30	.	14	TRBJ2-5	.	CACYISGRQETQYF	TGTGCCTGCTATATTAGCGGACGCCAAGAGACCCAGTACTTC
TRBV29-1	.	14	TRBJ2-7	TRBD2	CSARLAGGPREQYF	TGCAGCGCCAGACTAGCGGGAGGGCCCCGCGAGCAGTACTTC
TRBV7-2	.	16	TRBJ2-5	TRBD1	CASSPRGGTGDRTQYF	TGTGCCAGCAGCCCTAGAGGAGGGACAGGCGACCGGACCCAGTACTTC
TRBV5-1	.	15	TRBJ2-2	.	CASSLESGGTGELFF	TGCGCCAGCAGCTTGGAGTCCGGCGGAACCGGGGAGCTGTTTTTT
TRBV29-1	.	14	TRBJ2-1	.	CSVEVRAKIHEQFF	TGCAGCGTTGAAGTTAGGGCCAAGATCCATGAGCAGTTCTTC
TRBV11-2	few	16	TRBJ2-3	.	CASSLGVGSSTDTQYF	TGTGCCAGCAGCTTAGGGGTGGGGAGTTCCACAGATACGCAGTATTTT
TRBV6-5	.	14	TRBJ1-1	.	CASSYRGINTEAFF	TGTGCCAGCAGTTACAGGGGGATTAACACTGAAGCTTTCTTT
TRBV28	few	14	TRBJ2-7	TRBD2	CASSLVAGSDEQYF	TGTGCCAGCAGTTTGGTAGCGGGATCCGACGAGCAGTACTTC
TRBV28	.	15	TRBJ2-3	.	CASSPRDTGTDTQYF	TGTGCCAGCAGTCCCCGGGACACGGGCACAGATACGCAGTATTTT
TRBV5-4	.	17	TRBJ2-1	.	CASSLGLGDPSLNEQFF	TGTGCCAGCAGCTTGGGGCTAGGAGACCCAAGCCTCAATGAGCAGTTCTTC
TRBV28	.	13	TRBJ1-1	.	CASSLADDTEAFF	TGTGCCAGCAGTTTAGCGGACGACACTGAAGCTTTCTTT
TRBV15	few	14	TRBJ2-5	.	CATSRDRGAKTQYF	TGTGCCACCAGCAGAGATAGGGGCGCCAAGACCCAGTACTTC
TRBV7-3	.	19	TRBJ2-1	TRBD1	CASSLMGFGQGPTYNEQFF	TGTGCCAGCAGCTTAATGGGTTTTGGACAGGGCCCCACATACAATGAGCAGTTCTTC
TRBV6-6	.	15	TRBJ2-1	.	CASSSTGLTYNEQFF	TGTGCCAGCAGCTCAACAGGTCTTACCTACAATGAGCAGTTCTTC
TRBV6-5	.	13	TRBJ1-1	.	CATHGGRDTEAFF	TGTGCCACCCACGGGGGGAGAGACACTGAAGCTTTCTTT
TRBV19	.	17	TRBJ2-6	.	CASSDPGHRSGANVLTF	TGTGCCAGTAGTGATCCGGGACACCGCTCTGGGGCCAACGTCCTGACTTTC
TRBV10-3	.	15	TRBJ2-2	.	CATLKRRVDTGELFF	TGTGCCACCCTTAAAAGACGGGTGGACACCGGGGAGCTGTTTTTT
TRBV6-4	many	14	TRBJ2-2	.	CASSTSTDTGELFF	TGTGCCAGCAGCACATCGACTGACACCGGGGAGCTGTTTTTT
TRBV27	.	14	TRBJ2-7	.	CASSTNRRRDEQYF	TGTGCCAGCAGTACTAACAGGCGACGGGACGAGCAGTACTTC
TRBV6-1	.	15	TRBJ1-1	.	CASSERTALNTEAFF	TGTGCCAGCAGTGAACGGACAGCCTTGAACACTGAAGCTTTCTTT
TRBV27	.	15	TRBJ1-2	TRBD1	CASSLEGGRGYGYTF	TGTGCCAGCAGTTTGGAAGGGGGCAGGGGCTATGGCTACACCTTC